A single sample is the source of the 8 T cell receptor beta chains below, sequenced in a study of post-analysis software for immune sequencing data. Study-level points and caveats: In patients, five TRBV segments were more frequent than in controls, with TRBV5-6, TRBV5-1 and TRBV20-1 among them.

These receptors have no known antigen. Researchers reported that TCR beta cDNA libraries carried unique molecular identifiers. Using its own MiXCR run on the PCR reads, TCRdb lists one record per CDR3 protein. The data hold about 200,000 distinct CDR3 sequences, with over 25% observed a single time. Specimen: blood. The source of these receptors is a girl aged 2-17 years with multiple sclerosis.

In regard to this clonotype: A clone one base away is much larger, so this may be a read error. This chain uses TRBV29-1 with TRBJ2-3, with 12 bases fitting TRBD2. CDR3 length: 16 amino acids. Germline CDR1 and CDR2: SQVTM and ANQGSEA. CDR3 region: CSANPLAGGTTGTQYF. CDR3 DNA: TGCAGCGCCAACCCACTAGCGGGGGGCACCACAGGTACGCAGTATTTT.

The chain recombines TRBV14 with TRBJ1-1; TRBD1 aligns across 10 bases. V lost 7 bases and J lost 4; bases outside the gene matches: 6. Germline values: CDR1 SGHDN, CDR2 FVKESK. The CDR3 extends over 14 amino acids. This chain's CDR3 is CASIKTGGGTEAFF. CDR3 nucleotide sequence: TGTGCCAGCATCAAGACAGGGGGCGGCACTGAAGCTTTCTTT.

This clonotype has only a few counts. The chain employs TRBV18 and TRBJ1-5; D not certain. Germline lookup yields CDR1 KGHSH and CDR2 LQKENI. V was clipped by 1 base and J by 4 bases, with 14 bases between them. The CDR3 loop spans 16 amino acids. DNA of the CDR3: TGTGCCAGCTCACCACTTCCGATTATCTTTAATCAGCCCCAGCATTTT. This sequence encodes CASSPLPIIFNQPQHF.

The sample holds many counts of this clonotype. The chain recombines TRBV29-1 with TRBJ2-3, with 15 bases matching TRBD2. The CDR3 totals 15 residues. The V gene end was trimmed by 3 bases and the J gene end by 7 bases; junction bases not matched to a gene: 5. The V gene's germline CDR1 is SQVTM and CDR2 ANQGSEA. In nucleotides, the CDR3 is TGCAGCGTTGACCCGGGACTAGCGGGGGGAAATACGCAGTATTTT. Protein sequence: CSVDPGLAGGNTQYF.

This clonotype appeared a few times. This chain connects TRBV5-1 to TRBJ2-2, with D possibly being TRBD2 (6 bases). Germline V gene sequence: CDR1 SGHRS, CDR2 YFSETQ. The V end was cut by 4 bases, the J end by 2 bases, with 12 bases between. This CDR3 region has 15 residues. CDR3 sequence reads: CASSPIAANTGELFF. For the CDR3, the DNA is TGCGCCAGCAGCCCGATAGCGGCCAACACCGGGGAGCTGTTTTTT.

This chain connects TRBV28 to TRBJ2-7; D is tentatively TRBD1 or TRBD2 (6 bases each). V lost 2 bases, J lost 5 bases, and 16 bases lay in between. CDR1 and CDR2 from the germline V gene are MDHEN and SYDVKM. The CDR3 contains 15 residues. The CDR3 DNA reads TGTGCCAGCAGTTTAGGGGGGCAGGGTCACCACGAGCAGTACTTC. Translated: CASSLGGQGHHEQYF.

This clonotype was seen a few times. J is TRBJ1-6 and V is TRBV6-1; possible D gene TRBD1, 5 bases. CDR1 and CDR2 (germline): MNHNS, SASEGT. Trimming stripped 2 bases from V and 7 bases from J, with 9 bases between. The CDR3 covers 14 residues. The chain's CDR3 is CASSELGANSPLHF. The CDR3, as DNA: TGTGCCAGCAGTGAACTAGGGGCCAATTCACCCCTCCACTTT.

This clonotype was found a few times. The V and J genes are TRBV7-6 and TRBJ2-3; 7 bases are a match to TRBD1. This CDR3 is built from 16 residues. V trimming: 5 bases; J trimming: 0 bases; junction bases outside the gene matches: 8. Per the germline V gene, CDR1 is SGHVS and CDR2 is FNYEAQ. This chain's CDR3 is CASSKGTVSSTDTQYF. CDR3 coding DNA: TGTGCCAGCAGCAAAGGGACAGTTAGTAGCACAGATACGCAGTATTTT.